Listed below are T cell receptor beta chains from one sample, sequenced in a study of T cells after yellow fever vaccination. Each CDR3 protein gets one entry after TCRdb re-called the 5' RACE reads with MiXCR. The sample yields about 240,000 distinct CDR3 sequences, 6.5% to 8.5% seen once. The specimen was CD4+ T cells sorted from PBMCs, collected 15 days after the yellow fever booster vaccination. These receptors were obtained from a man aged 25 to 45 who received the YFV17D yellow fever vaccine. The CDR3 runs from the conserved cysteine through the conserved F or W. D genes are given only for firm matches. The size of a clone is reported for some rows only, either as once, few or many, or as a class for expanded clones.

J	V	size	D	DNA	CDR3
TRBJ2-1	TRBV20-1	-	-	TGCAGTGCTAGAGCCGTAATTACGGCTTTTTACAATGAGCAGTTCTTC	CSARAVITAFYNEQFF
TRBJ2-1	TRBV12-3/TRBV12-4	many	-	TGTGCCAGCAGTTTTAGGGGGAGTGGCCGTCTCAGCTCCTACAATGAGCAGTTCTTC	CASSFRGSGRLSSYNEQFF
TRBJ2-6	TRBV19	few	-	TGTGCCAGTAGCGGGACAACAGGCTCTGGGGCCAACGTCCTGACTTTC	CASSGTTGSGANVLTF
TRBJ1-2	TRBV20-1	-	-	TGCAGTGCTCCGACAGCTAACTATGGCTACACCTTC	CSAPTANYGYTF
TRBJ2-3	TRBV12-3/TRBV12-4	few	-	TGTGCCAGCACCCTAAGGGCGGCTAGCACAGATACGCAGTATTTT	CASTLRAASTDTQYF
TRBJ2-3	TRBV20-1	-	-	TGCAGTGCTAGTGATAGCGGAACTAGCACAGATACGCAGTATTTT	CSASDSGTSTDTQYF
TRBJ2-3	TRBV12-3/TRBV12-4	many	-	TGTGCCAGCAGTATACTAGAAACGACAGATACGCAGTATTTT	CASSILETTDTQYF
TRBJ2-5	TRBV6-5	few	TRBD1	TGTGCCAGCAGTTGGTCTACAGGGGGTCAACAAGAGACCCAGTACTTC	CASSWSTGGQQETQYF
TRBJ2-1	TRBV6-1	-	-	TGTGCCAGCAGATCTAGCCGCAGCTCCTACAATGAGCAGTTCTTC	CASRSSRSSYNEQFF
TRBJ1-4	TRBV30	-	TRBD1	TGTGCCTGGGGGAGGGGGCGTGCAACTAATGAAAAACTGTTTTTT	CAWGRGRATNEKLFF
TRBJ2-7	TRBV20-1	many	TRBD1	TGCAGTGCTAGGGGACAGGGGGGGTACGAGCAGTACTTC	CSARGQGGYEQYF
TRBJ2-1	TRBV7-9	few	TRBD2	TGTGCCAGCAGCACCTGGACTAGCAGCAATGAGCAGTTCTTC	CASSTWTSSNEQFF
TRBJ2-3	TRBV20-1	-	-	TGCAGTAGGAAGGCTAGCGTCACAGATACGCAGTATTTT	CSRKASVTDTQYF
TRBJ2-3	TRBV29-1	many	-	TGCAGCGTACGAAGACTAGTCGTGGCAGATACGCAGTATTTT	CSVRRLVVADTQYF
TRBJ1-6	TRBV11-2	-	TRBD1	TGTGCCAGCAGCTTAGCCCCCAGGGGGCATTCACCCCTCCACTTT	CASSLAPRGHSPLHF
TRBJ2-2	TRBV7-9	-	-	TGTGCCAGCAGCTTAGCATACGTGAACACCGGGGAGCTGTTTTTT	CASSLAYVNTGELFF
TRBJ1-4	TRBV6-2/TRBV6-3	many	-	TGTGCCAGCACCAGCGGCGGGGGAAAACTGTTTTTT	CASTSGGGKLFF
TRBJ2-1	TRBV7-2	-	-	TGTGCCAGCAGCTTAGGGAGCGGGTCGCTTGAGCAGTTCTTC	CASSLGSGSLEQFF
TRBJ1-1	TRBV20-1	many	-	TGCAGTGCCTCGAGGGGGACCGCGGTTACTGAAGCTTTCTTT	CSASRGTAVTEAFF
TRBJ2-5	TRBV20-1	-	TRBD2	TGCAGTGCTAGTAAAGCGGGAGGGATCGGTAAAGAGACCCAGTACTTC	CSASKAGGIGKETQYF
TRBJ2-2	TRBV20-1	many	TRBD2	TGCAGTGGGCAAGCGGGAGGTTCCGGGGAGCTGTTTTTT	CSGQAGGSGELFF
TRBJ2-1	TRBV20-1	-	-	TGCAGTGCTAGAGATGGGGCAGACAATGAGCAGTTCTTC	CSARDGADNEQFF
TRBJ2-1	TRBV29-1	few	-	TGCAGCGTTGGCTTCGGGGAGCAGTTCTTC	CSVGFGEQFF
TRBJ2-2	TRBV3-1	few	-	TGTGCCAGCAGCGATCAAGCGGGTCCCGGGGAGCTGTTTTTT	CASSDQAGPGELFF
TRBJ2-5	TRBV12-3/TRBV12-4	few	TRBD1	TGTGCCAGCAGTTTGGGGACAGGGGTGGAGTACTTC	CASSLGTGVEYF
TRBJ1-2	TRBV28	-	TRBD1	TGTGCCAGCAGTTTTTTGGACAGGGACAACTATGGCTACACCTTC	CASSFLDRDNYGYTF
TRBJ2-1	TRBV7-9	many	-	TGTGCCAGCAGCCCCCGGACTTCCTACAATGAGCAGTTCTTC	CASSPRTSYNEQFF
TRBJ2-5	TRBV5-1	few	TRBD1	TGCGCCAGCAGCGCTGGACAGGCTATTGAGACCCAGTACTTC	CASSAGQAIETQYF
TRBJ1-3	TRBV29-1	many	-	TGCAGCGTTCTTCTTGGAAACACCATATATTTT	CSVLLGNTIYF
TRBJ1-5	TRBV20-1	few	TRBD1	TGCAGTGCTAGAAGACAGGGGGGTCAGCCCCAGCATTTT	CSARRQGGQPQHF
TRBJ2-3	TRBV6-5	-	-	TGTGCCACCGGTTCTCGTGGGTATACGCAGTATTTT	CATGSRGYTQYF
TRBJ2-4	TRBV7-9	many	TRBD1	TGTGCCAGCAGCTTAGAGGGACAGGGGGCATTAAACATTCAGTACTTC	CASSLEGQGALNIQYF
TRBJ1-4	TRBV20-1	few	-	TGCAGTGCTAGAGTCTCGGGACCAGTGGGGTACGGGGAAAAACTGTTTTTT	CSARVSGPVGYGEKLFF
TRBJ1-5	TRBV28	-	-	TGTGCCAGCAGTTTGAGCTCCCCTCGCAATCAGCCCCAGCATTTT	CASSLSSPRNQPQHF
TRBJ2-7	TRBV7-2	many	-	TGTGCCAGCAGCCGCCGATGGAGAGACGAGCAGTACTTC	CASSRRWRDEQYF
TRBJ2-5	TRBV20-1	-	-	TGCAGTGCTAGAGTCCGCTCGGTCCCCCAAGAGACCCAGTACTTC	CSARVRSVPQETQYF
TRBJ2-3	TRBV19	few	TRBD1	TGTGCCAGTAGTTTTTACAGGGGGGCAGATACGCAGTATTTT	CASSFYRGADTQYF
TRBJ2-1	TRBV7-9	few	TRBD2	TGTGCCAGCAGCTTAGTGGGGACTAGCGGGAGATACAATGAGCAGTTCTTC	CASSLVGTSGRYNEQFF
TRBJ2-7	TRBV7-2	few	TRBD2	TGTGCCAGCAGCCTAGCGGGAGGGCCTTGGTACGAGCAGTACTTC	CASSLAGGPWYEQYF
TRBJ2-7	TRBV4-2	few	-	TGTGCCAGCAGCCAAGCCCCCCATGACGAGCAGTACTTC	CASSQAPHDEQYF
TRBJ2-5	TRBV6-1	many	-	TGTGCCAGTGGCACGAGGGTCCGCCAAGAGACCCAGTACTTC	CASGTRVRQETQYF